The clone carrying this T cell receptor (beta chain) showed up just a few times. Unique molecular identifiers were present on cDNA, and template switching added a universal primer site. One entry per CDR3 protein, called by TCRdb with MiXCR from the 5' RACE reads. This table has 1.5 million or so distinct CDR3 sequences, under 35% appearing once. The sample originates from a study of identical twins. Healthy Caucasians, and only they, were the donors. Sequencing was performed on cord blood. This receptor was obtained from a newborn girl in good health.

DNA for the CDR3: TGTGCCATCAGTGAGTCGTGGCTGCGGGACAATGAGCAGTTCTTC. Amino acid sequence: CAISESWLRDNEQFF. The chain carries TRBV10-3 and TRBJ2-1; possible D gene TRBD2, 5 bases. The germline V gene encodes CDR1 ENHRY and CDR2 SYGVKD. V lost 0 bases and J 5 bases, leaving 11 bases between the germline ends. CDR3 size: 15 residues.